This TCR beta chain came from a study of blood T cell repertoires in COVID-19. Original processing notes: Nucleated cell number was recorded as an estimate derived from reference gene primer amplification. The protocol was immunoSEQ multiplex PCR, while the TCRdb copy is restricted to in-frame clones and leaves out a portion. From that table come the V and J calls and clone size; the DNA was used to work out D and trimming. The table has just over 75,000 clones, roughly 89% seen once. The CDR3 totals 14 residues. Deletions cut 4 bases from V and 4 bases from J, with 14 bases between. Per the germline V gene, CDR1 is SGHRS and CDR2 is YFSETQ.

The sequencing sample was made of peripheral blood. This chain uses TRBV5-1 with TRBJ2-5, with D possibly TRBD2 on 6 matching bases. The sequence derives from a woman older than 75 with active or convalescent COVID-19. The CDR3 sequence: CASSGGLPLETQYF. The CDR3 DNA is TGCGCCAGCAGCGGGGGACTCCCACTAGAGACCCAGTACTTC. Full variable domain (missing parts from reference TRBV5-1 and TRBJ2-5): KAGVTQTPRYLIKTRGQQVTLSCSPISGHRSVSWYQQTPGQGLQFLFEYFSETQRNKGNFPGRFSGRQFSNSRSEMNVSTLELGDSALYLCASSGGLPLETQYFGPGTRLLVL.